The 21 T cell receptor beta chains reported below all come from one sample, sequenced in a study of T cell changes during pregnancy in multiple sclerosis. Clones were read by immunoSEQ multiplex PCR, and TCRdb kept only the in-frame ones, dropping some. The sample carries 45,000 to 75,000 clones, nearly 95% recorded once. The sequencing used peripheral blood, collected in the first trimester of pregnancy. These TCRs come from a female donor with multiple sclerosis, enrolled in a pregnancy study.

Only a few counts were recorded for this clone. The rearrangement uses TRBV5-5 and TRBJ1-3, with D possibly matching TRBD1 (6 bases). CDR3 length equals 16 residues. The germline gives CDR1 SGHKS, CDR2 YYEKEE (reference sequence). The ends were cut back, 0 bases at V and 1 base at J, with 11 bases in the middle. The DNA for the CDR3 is TGTGCCAGCAGCTTGGGGGGGGGCCTTTCTGGAAACACCATATATTTT. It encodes CASSLGGGLSGNTIYF.

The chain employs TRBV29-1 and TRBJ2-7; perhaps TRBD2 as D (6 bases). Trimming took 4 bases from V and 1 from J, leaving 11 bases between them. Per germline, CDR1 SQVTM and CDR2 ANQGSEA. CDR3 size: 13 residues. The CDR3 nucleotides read TGCAGCGTTGCCGGGGGAGGTTCCTACGAGCAGTACTTC. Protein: CSVAGGGSYEQYF.

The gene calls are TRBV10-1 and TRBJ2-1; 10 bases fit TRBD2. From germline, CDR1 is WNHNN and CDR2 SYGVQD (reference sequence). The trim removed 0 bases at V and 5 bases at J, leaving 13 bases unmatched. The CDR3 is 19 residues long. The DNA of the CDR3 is TGCGCCAGCAGTGAGTCGTCGGGCTCTAGCGGGGGCACCAACAATGAGCAGTTCTTC. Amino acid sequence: CASSESSGSSGGTNNEQFF.

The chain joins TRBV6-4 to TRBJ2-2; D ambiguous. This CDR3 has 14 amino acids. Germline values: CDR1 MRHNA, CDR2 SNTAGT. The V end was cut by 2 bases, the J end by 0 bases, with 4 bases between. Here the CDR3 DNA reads TGTGCCAGCAGTGACGCAGCGAACACCGGGGAGCTGTTTTTT. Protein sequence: CASSDAANTGELFF.

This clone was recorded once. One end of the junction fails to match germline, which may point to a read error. Here the CDR3 DNA reads TGTGCCACCAGCAGAGACATACTCCGGGACAGAGATTTT. Its translation: CATSRDILRDRDF. The chain combines TRBV15 with TRBJ1-4, with 7 bases aligning to TRBD1. The CDR3 sequence is 13 residues long. Germline CDR1 LNHNV, CDR2 YYDKDF (reference sequence).

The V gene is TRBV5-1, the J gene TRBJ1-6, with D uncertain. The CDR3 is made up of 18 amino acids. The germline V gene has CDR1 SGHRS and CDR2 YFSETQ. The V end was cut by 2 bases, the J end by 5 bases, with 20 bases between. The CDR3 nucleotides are TGCGCCAGCAGCTTTCTACGGGGTGCCCTCCGAGATAATTCACCCCTCCACTTT. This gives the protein CASSFLRGALRDNSPLHF.

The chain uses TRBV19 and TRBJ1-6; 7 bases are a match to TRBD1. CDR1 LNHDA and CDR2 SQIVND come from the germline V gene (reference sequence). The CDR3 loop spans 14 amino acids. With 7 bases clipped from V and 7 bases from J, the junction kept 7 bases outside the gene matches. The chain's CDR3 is CASTHRGLNSPLHF. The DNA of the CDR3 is TGTGCCAGTACCCACAGGGGTTTGAATTCACCCCTCCACTTT.

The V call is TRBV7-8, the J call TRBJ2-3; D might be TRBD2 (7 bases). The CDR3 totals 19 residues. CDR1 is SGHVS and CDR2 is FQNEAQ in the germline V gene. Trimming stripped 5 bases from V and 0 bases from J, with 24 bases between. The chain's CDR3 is CASSRSGRGHTSSTDTQYF. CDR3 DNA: TGTGCCAGCAGCCGGTCCGGGCGGGGGCATACTTCTAGCACAGATACGCAGTATTTT. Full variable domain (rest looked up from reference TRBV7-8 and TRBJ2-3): GAGVSQSPRYKVAKRGQDVALRCDPISGHVSLFWYQQALGQGPEFLTYFQNEAQLDKSGLPSDRFFAERPEGSVSTLKIQRTQQEDSAVYLCASSRSGRGHTSSTDTQYFGPGTRLTVL.

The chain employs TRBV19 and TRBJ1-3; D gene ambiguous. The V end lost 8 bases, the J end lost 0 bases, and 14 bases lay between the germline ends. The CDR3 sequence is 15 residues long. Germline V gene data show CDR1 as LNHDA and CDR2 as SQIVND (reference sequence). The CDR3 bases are TGTGCCAGTTCCGACCCCGGAGGCTCTGGAAACACCATATATTTT. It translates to CASSDPGGSGNTIYF.

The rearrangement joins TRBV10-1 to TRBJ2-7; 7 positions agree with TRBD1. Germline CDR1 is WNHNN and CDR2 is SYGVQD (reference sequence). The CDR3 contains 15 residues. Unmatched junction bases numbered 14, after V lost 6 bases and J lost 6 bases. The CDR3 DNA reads TGCGCCAGCAGCCACGACAGGGACCGGGCCCGCGAGCAGTACTTC. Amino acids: CASSHDRDRAREQYF.

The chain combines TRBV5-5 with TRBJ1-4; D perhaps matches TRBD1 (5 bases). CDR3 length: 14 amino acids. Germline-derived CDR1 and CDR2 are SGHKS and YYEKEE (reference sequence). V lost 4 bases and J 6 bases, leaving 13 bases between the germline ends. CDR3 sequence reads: CASSLQVFDEKLFF. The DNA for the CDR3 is TGTGCCAGCAGCCTACAGGTTTTTGATGAAAAACTGTTTTTT.

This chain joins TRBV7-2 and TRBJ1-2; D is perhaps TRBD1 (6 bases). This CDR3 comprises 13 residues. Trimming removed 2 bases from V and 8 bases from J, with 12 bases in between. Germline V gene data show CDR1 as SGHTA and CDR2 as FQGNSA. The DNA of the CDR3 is TGTGCCAGCAGCTTATGGGGGCTGAGGGGCTACACCTTC. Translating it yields CASSLWGLRGYTF.

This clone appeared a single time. The chain's CDR3 is CASSQVHRAGGTQYF. CDR3 DNA sequence: TGTGCCAGCAGCCAGGTCCACAGGGCGGGCGGGACCCAGTACTTC. V gene TRBV4-2 combines with J gene TRBJ2-5, with a tentative D call TRBD1 (6 bases). V lost 3 bases to trimming and J lost 7 bases, with 18 bases between them. The CDR3 sequence is 15 residues long. Germline V lookup: CDR1 LGHNA, CDR2 YNFKEQ.

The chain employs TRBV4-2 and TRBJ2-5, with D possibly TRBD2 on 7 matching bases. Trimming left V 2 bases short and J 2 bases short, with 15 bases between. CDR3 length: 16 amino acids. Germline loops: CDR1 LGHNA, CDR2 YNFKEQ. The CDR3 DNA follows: TGTGCCAGCAGCCAACCCACGGGGGGCGTGCAAGAGACCCAGTACTTC. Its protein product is CASSQPTGGVQETQYF.

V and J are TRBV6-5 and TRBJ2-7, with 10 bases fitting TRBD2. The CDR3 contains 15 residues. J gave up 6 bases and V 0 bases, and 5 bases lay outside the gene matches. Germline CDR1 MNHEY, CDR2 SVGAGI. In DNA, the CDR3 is TGTGCCAGCAGTTACTCGCTAGCGGGGGATGCCGAGCAGTACTTC. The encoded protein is CASSYSLAGDAEQYF.

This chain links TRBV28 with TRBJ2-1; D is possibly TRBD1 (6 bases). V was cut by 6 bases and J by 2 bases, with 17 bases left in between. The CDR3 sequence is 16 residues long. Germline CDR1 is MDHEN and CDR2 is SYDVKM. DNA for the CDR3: TGTGCCAGCAGCCCCGTAGAGGGACAAACCTACAATGAGCAGTTCTTC. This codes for CASSPVEGQTYNEQFF.

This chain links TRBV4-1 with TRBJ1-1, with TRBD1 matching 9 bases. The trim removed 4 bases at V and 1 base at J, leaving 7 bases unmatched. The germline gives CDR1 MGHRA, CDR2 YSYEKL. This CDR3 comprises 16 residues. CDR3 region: CASSRPDRGPNTEAFF. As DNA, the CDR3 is TGCGCCAGCAGCCGACCGGACAGGGGACCGAACACTGAAGCTTTCTTT.

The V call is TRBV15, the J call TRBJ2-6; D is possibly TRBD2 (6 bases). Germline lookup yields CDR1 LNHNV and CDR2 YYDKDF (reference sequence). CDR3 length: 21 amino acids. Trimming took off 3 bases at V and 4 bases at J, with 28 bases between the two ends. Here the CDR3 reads CATSSFILSGTPGGGANVLTF. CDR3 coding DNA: TGTGCCACCAGCAGTTTTATCCTTTCCGGGACTCCGGGCGGCGGGGCCAACGTCCTGACTTTC.

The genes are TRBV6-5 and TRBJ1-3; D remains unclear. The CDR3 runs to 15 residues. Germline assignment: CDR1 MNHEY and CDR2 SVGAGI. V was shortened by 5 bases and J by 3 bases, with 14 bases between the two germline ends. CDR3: CASSTTRIDGNTIYF. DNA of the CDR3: TGTGCCAGCAGTACTACACGAATCGATGGAAACACCATATATTTT.

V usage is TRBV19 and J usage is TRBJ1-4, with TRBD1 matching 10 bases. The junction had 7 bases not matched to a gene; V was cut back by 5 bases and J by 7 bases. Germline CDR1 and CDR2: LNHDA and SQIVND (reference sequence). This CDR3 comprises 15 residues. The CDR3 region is CASSPKGQGFEKLFF. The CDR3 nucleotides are TGTGCCAGTAGTCCCAAGGGACAGGGGTTTGAAAAACTGTTTTTT.

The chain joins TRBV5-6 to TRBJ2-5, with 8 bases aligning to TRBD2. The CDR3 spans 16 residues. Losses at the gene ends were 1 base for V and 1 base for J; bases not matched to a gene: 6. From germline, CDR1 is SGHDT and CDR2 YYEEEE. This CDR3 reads CASSLRSSGPQETQYF. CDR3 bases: TGTGCCAGCAGCTTGAGGTCTAGCGGGCCCCAAGAGACCCAGTACTTC.